This TCR beta chain was recorded in a study of blood T cell repertoires in COVID-19. Study information: Samples came from the United States, Italy and Spain, spanning acute and convalescent COVID-19. The analysed material was cDNA or gDNA that came from T cells, B-cell-depleted T cells, or PBMCs.

Method: immunoSEQ multiplex PCR; TCRdb's copy keeps in-frame clones and lacks some. The sample carries 400,000 to 550,000 clones, 80% to 90% recorded once. This clone occurred a few times. CDR1 is MNHEY and CDR2 is SMNVEV in the germline V gene (reference sequence). V gave up 2 bases and J gave up 3 bases, with 11 bases separating them. The CDR3 extends over 14 amino acids. The sequencing sample was made of peripheral blood. The sequence was obtained from a woman younger than 45 with acute or convalescent COVID-19. J is TRBJ2-7 and V is TRBV27; the D gene is possibly TRBD1 (6 bases). For the CDR3, the DNA is TGTGCCAGCAGTTTAGCAGGGGTCAACTACGAGCAGTACTTC. Translation gives CASSLAGVNYEQYF.